The present TCR beta chain was sequenced within a study of post-analysis software for immune sequencing data. A word on this clonotype: The target antigen is unknown. A much more abundant neighbour one base away suggests this may be a read error.

Study observations and caveats: There were roughly five TRBV segments more frequent in patients than controls, and TRBV5-6, TRBV5-1 and TRBV20-1 were among them.

CDR1 and CDR2 from the germline V gene are MRHNA and SNTAGT. This CDR3 region has 15 residues. Every TCR beta cDNA library bore unique molecular identifiers. TCRdb recomputed calls from the PCR reads with MiXCR, one row per CDR3 protein. The sample shows hundreds of thousands of distinct CDR3 sequences, around 27% of them seen only once. The chain employs TRBV6-4 and TRBJ1-2; 7 nucleotides match TRBD1. What was sequenced was blood. The receptor was isolated from a girl between 5 and 17 years old with multiple sclerosis. The CDR3: CASSDPDRDTYGCTF. In DNA, the CDR3 is TGTGCCAGCAGTGACCCCGACAGGGACACCTATGGCTGCACCTTC.